These T cell receptor beta chains were read from a single sample in a study of T cell changes during pregnancy in multiple sclerosis. Sequencing was performed with immunoSEQ multiplex PCR; in TCRdb, only in-frame clones are kept and a portion is missing. Among 40,000 to 45,000 clones, roughly nine tenths were seen once, and the ten largest hold 0.95% to 1.5%. The sequenced sample was CD4+ T cells from peripheral blood mononuclear cells, obtained in the first trimester of pregnancy. Every receptor here comes from a female donor with multiple sclerosis, enrolled in a pregnancy study. The CDR3 runs from the conserved cysteine through the conserved F or W. D genes are given only for firm matches. Only part of the rows carry a size: once, few, many, or a class if the clone is expanded.

J gene,clone size,D gene,V gene,CDR3 DNA,CDR3 protein
TRBJ2-7,-,-,TRBV5-1,TGCGCCAGCAGCCAAACGACACAGACCTACGAGCAGTACTTC,CASSQTTQTYEQYF
TRBJ2-1,-,-,TRBV29-1,TGCAGCGCAAGCGGAGTCTTGGGCAATGAGCAGTTCTTC,CSASGVLGNEQFF
TRBJ2-3,-,TRBD2,TRBV7-6,TGTGCCAGCCCGGGGGGACCCATATGCACAGATACGCAGTATTTT,CASPGGPICTDTQYF
TRBJ2-7,-,TRBD2,TRBV7-3,TGTGCCACCGTCCTTAGCGGGAACAAATACGAGCAGTACTTC,CATVLSGNKYEQYF
TRBJ1-3,-,-,TRBV9,TGTGCCAGCAGCTTTTCGGCAGGGGCACAGAACACCATATATTTT,CASSFSAGAQNTIYF
TRBJ2-7,-,-,TRBV10-3,TGTGCCATCAGTGAGACAGGGAGTTACGAGCAGTACTTC,CAISETGSYEQYF
TRBJ2-3,once,-,TRBV28,TGTGCCAGCAGTTTACTAGCAGATACGCAGTATTTT,CASSLLADTQYF
TRBJ1-1,few,-,TRBV5-1,TGCGCCAGCAGCTCGTCCCCGACACCAAACACTGAAGCTTTCTTT,CASSSSPTPNTEAFF
TRBJ2-3,-,TRBD1,TRBV12-5,TGTGCTAGTGGTTTGGACAGGGGCCGGGCAGATACGCAGTATTTT,CASGLDRGRADTQYF
TRBJ2-1,-,-,TRBV2,TGTGCCAGCAGCGACCTAGCTCGGGGTATTAGTGAGCAGTTCTTC,CASSDLARGISEQFF
TRBJ1-3,-,TRBD1,TRBV9,TGTGCCAGCAGCGTAGACCCGTACCCTTTAGGACAGGGGAGAAACACCATATATTTT,CASSVDPYPLGQGRNTIYF
TRBJ2-7,-,-,TRBV4-1,TGCGCCAGCAGCCAAGTTCTCGGCGAGCAGTACTTC,CASSQVLGEQYF
TRBJ1-1,-,TRBD1,TRBV11-2,TGTGCCAGCAGCTTAGGTACAGGGGGTAGGACTGAAGCTTTCTTT,CASSLGTGGRTEAFF
TRBJ2-1,-,TRBD1,TRBV4-3,TGCGCCAGCACCAGGGGGGAGCAGTTCTTC,CASTRGEQFF
TRBJ2-3,-,TRBD2,TRBV7-2,TGTGCCAGCAGCCAGACTAGCGGGAGACCCACAGATACGCAGTATTTT,CASSQTSGRPTDTQYF
TRBJ2-5,once,-,TRBV19,TGTGCCAGTAGTAGGCGGGACTCCCAAGAGACCCAGTACTTC,CASSRRDSQETQYF
TRBJ1-2,-,TRBD1,TRBV7-8,TGTGCCAGCAGCCAGAGGACAGGGGAGTATGGCTACACCTTC,CASSQRTGEYGYTF
TRBJ1-2,medium-sized,-,TRBV9,TGTGCCAGCAGCCCCAGGGGAGGGGGGTACACCTTC,CASSPRGGGYTF
TRBJ1-5,-,-,TRBV25-1,TGTGCCAGCAGTGAATATCGGGATCGCAATCAGCCCCAGCATTTT,CASSEYRDRNQPQHF
TRBJ2-3,-,-,TRBV4-2,TGTGCCAGCAGCCCGTGGGGCGACACAGATACGCAGTATTTT,CASSPWGDTDTQYF
TRBJ2-1,-,TRBD2,TRBV5-1,TGCGCCAGCAGCCCACCGGGACTAGTGGCGAATGAGCAGTTCTTC,CASSPPGLVANEQFF
TRBJ1-1,-,-,TRBV9,TGTGCCAGCAGCTTAAACAGGGATGTGAACACTGAAGCTTTCTTT,CASSLNRDVNTEAFF
TRBJ2-2,-,-,TRBV28,TGTGCCAGCAGTCTCTTCTCCCGGGAGACCGGGGAGCTGTTTTTT,CASSLFSRETGELFF